This TCR beta chain was recovered during a study of Ad26.COV2.S vaccination and SARS-CoV-2 variants. Study-wide findings and caveats: Substantial breadth was reportedly displayed by spike-specific CD8+ and CD4+ T cell responses after vaccination. People who got the vaccine had more spike-specific TCR breadth than people who got placebo.

The germline V gene encodes CDR1 MDHEN and CDR2 SYDVKM. This CDR3 is 13 amino acids long. Trimming took off 5 bases at V and 8 bases at J, with 15 bases between the two ends. The assay was immunoSEQ multiplex PCR, and TCRdb's table has in-frame clones only and misses some. The sample lists approximately 150,000 clones; 86% were seen once. A remark on this clone: Its antigen is not known.

The sample was peripheral blood, taken after recovery from COVID-19. This chain joins TRBV28 and TRBJ1-2; no reliable D call. This receptor was taken from a human donor who had recovered from COVID-19. CDR3: CASSPLWAGGYTF. DNA of the CDR3: TGTGCCAGCAGTCCTCTATGGGCTGGCGGCTACACCTTC.